This T cell receptor beta chain was observed in a study of blood T cells in healthy people across ages. Study results and caveats: No conclusive comparison of naive versus antigen-experienced cells was possible with unsorted PBMCs.

The study drew donors from healthy Caucasian individuals in Russia aged roughly 6 to 90. Isolated per sample were at least 7 million PBMCs. Germline V gene lookup returns CDR1 SGHTA and CDR2 FQGNSA. The CDR3 sequence is 13 residues long. After removal of 6 bases from V and 5 bases from J, the junction contained 4 bases not matched to a gene. Note on this clonotype: Its antigen remains unknown.

A second about 6 to 11 cycle PCR used barcoded and J-beta primers. Every individual sample yielded 2.5 million or more paired-end reads (each containing CDR3). One entry per CDR3 protein results from TCRdb running MiXCR on the 5' RACE reads. The sample carries about 1.7 million distinct CDR3 sequences, roughly 28% recorded once. The rearrangement links TRBV7-2 to TRBJ1-2; the match to TRBD1 covers 9 bases. The source is a woman aged 30 to 39 in good health. Specimen: blood. The CDR3 loop is CASRVGTGYGYTF. CDR3 coding DNA: TGTGCCAGCAGGGTCGGGACAGGGTATGGCTACACCTTC.